These 27 T cell receptor beta chains were sequenced from one sample in a study of T cell responses to AZD1222 COVID-19 vaccine. Using immunoSEQ multiplex PCR, the repertoire was profiled, and TCRdb retains in-frame clones only, with some absent. The sample records over 50,000 clones, 80% being singletons. Sequencing was performed on peripheral blood, taken 28 days after the second AZD1222 dose. The receptor source for this set is an adult who received the AZD1222 COVID-19 vaccine.

The J gene is TRBJ2-3, the V gene TRBV5-1; TRBD2 might be the D (5 bases). Per the germline V gene, CDR1 is SGHRS and CDR2 is YFSETQ. Deletions cut 4 bases from V and 5 bases from J, with 20 bases between. The CDR3 is 16 amino acids. CDR3: CASSPSEGSTEDTQYF. The CDR3 DNA is TGCGCCAGCAGCCCCTCTGAGGGAAGTACTGAAGATACGCAGTATTTT.

The CDR3 sequence: CASSKTLYSGSSNEQFF. For the CDR3, the DNA is TGTGCCAGCAGCAAAACCCTCTACAGCGGGAGTAGTAATGAGCAGTTCTTC. V is TRBV9 and J is TRBJ2-1, with 8 bases matching TRBD2. Germline CDR1 is SGDLS and CDR2 is YYNGEE. V dropped 4 bases and J dropped 7; count of bases not matched to a gene: 16. The CDR3 runs 17 residues.

This sequence joins TRBV6-6 and TRBJ2-1; 11 nucleotides match TRBD1. Trimming removed 2 bases from V and 7 bases from J; junction bases left unmatched: 7. This CDR3 is built from 16 residues. Germline assignment: CDR1 MNHNY and CDR2 SVGAGI (reference sequence). The CDR3: CASSYTRDRGSNEQFF. The CDR3 DNA sequence: TGTGCCAGCAGTTACACCCGGGACAGGGGGAGTAATGAGCAGTTCTTC.

The V and J genes are TRBV19 and TRBJ2-7, with a weak D call TRBD1 (5 bases). Per germline, CDR1 LNHDA and CDR2 SQIVND (reference sequence). V lost 3 bases and J 3 bases, leaving 9 bases between the germline ends. There are 13 residues in the CDR3. DNA for the CDR3: TGTGCCAGTAGTATCTCTCAGGGCTACGAGCAGTACGTC. This sequence encodes CASSISQGYEQYV.

CDR3 region: CASSYSMAGDYGYTF. CDR3 coding DNA: TGTGCCAGCAGTTACTCGATGGCGGGGGACTATGGCTACACCTTC. The chain has TRBV6-5 and TRBJ1-2, with D perhaps matching TRBD1 (5 bases). The CDR3 loop spans 15 amino acids. Looked up from germline, CDR1 is MNHEY and CDR2 is SVGAGI. With 0 bases removed from V and 3 bases from J, the gap between germline ends came to 11 bases.

The chain couples TRBV11-2 to TRBJ1-1; perhaps TRBD1 as D (6 bases). This CDR3 comprises 14 residues. Germline-derived CDR1 and CDR2 are SGHAT and FQNNGV. V gave up 3 bases and J gave up 2 bases, with 10 bases separating them. DNA of the CDR3: TGTGCCAGCAGCTTCACAGGGACCAACACTGAAGCTTTCTTT. Its protein is CASSFTGTNTEAFF.

V is TRBV27 and J is TRBJ2-7; 8 positions match TRBD1. Per germline, CDR1 MNHEY and CDR2 SMNVEV (reference sequence). This CDR3 contains 11 residues. V gave up 5 bases and J gave up 11 bases; unmatched junction bases: 5. The CDR3 DNA is TGTGCCAGCAGTCTACAGGGGGGTAAGTACGTC. Translation: CASSLQGGKYV.

The chain carries TRBV9 and TRBJ2-1, with D perhaps matching TRBD2 (5 bases). Germline V gene data show CDR1 as SGDLS and CDR2 as YYNGEE. Between the trimmed V and J ends, which lost 0 bases and 9 bases, there was a span of 7 bases. This CDR3 spans 12 amino acids. The CDR3 region is CASSVGEGEQFF. The CDR3 region has the DNA TGTGCCAGCAGCGTAGGAGAGGGTGAGCAGTTCTTC.

The rearrangement uses TRBV10-1 and TRBJ2-3; D is possibly TRBD2 (6 bases). V was shortened by 3 bases and J by 0 bases, with 7 bases between the two germline ends. The germline V gene has CDR1 WNHNN and CDR2 SYGVQD (reference sequence). This CDR3 comprises 14 residues. The CDR3, as DNA: TGCGCCAGCAGTGAAGGGACTAGCACAGATACGCAGTATTTT. Translating it yields CASSEGTSTDTQYF.

The gene calls are TRBV30 and TRBJ2-7, with D perhaps TRBD2 (7 bases). The CDR3 is made up of 12 amino acids. Germline loops: CDR1 GTSNPN, CDR2 SVGIG (reference sequence). V dropped 5 bases and J dropped 6 bases, with 14 bases sitting between them. The CDR3 DNA is TGTGCCTGGCGAGGCGGGGGCTCCGAGCAGTACTTC. Translating it yields CAWRGGGSEQYF.

This chain uses TRBV19 with TRBJ1-5, with D tentatively TRBD1 (5 bases). This CDR3 comprises 15 residues. In germline, CDR1 is LNHDA, CDR2 SQIVND (reference sequence). V lost 3 bases and J lost 9, with 18 bases in between. The CDR3 nucleotides are TGTGCCAGTAGTATCGGGGGGGACTCGTCAGGGCCCCAGCATTTT. Amino acid sequence: CASSIGGDSSGPQHF.

The V gene is TRBV6-2 or TRBV6-3, the J gene TRBJ2-1; perhaps D is TRBD1 or TRBD2 (5 bases each). V lost 2 bases, J lost 2 bases, and 10 bases lay in between. Germline lookup yields CDR1 MNHEY and CDR2 SVGEGT. The CDR3 length is 15 residues. This CDR3 is CASSYGTLTYNEQFF. The CDR3 DNA reads as TGTGCCAGCAGTTACGGGACGCTTACCTACAATGAGCAGTTCTTC.

The chain recombines TRBV6-2 or TRBV6-3 with TRBJ2-3, with 13 positions matching TRBD2. After removal of 5 bases from V and 7 bases from J, the junction contained 3 bases not matched to a gene. Germline loops: CDR1 MNHEY, CDR2 SVGEGT. The CDR3 contains 14 residues. Here the CDR3 reads CASSLGLAGYTQYF. CDR3 sequence (DNA): TGTGCCAGCAGTCTGGGACTAGCGGGATATACGCAGTATTTT.

V and J are TRBV11-2 and TRBJ2-3; 12 positions match TRBD2. The ends lost 5 bases at V and 0 bases at J; junction bases unmatched: 12. The germline V gene encodes CDR1 SGHAT and CDR2 FQNNGV. This CDR3 is 19 amino acids long. CDR3 nucleotides: TGTGCCAGCAGCCTAGGGAGGACTAGCGGGACTACTAGCACAGATACGCAGTATTTT. Protein: CASSLGRTSGTTSTDTQYF.

This chain links TRBV18 with TRBJ1-1; weak D call: TRBD1 (6 bases). CDR3 length: 15 residues. Trimming removed 4 bases at V and 0 bases at J, with 12 bases between. Germline V lookup: CDR1 KGHSH, CDR2 LQKENI. The CDR3 sequence: CASSLGQSMNTEAFF. DNA for the CDR3: TGTGCCAGCTCACTCGGACAGAGCATGAACACTGAAGCTTTCTTT. Full variable domain (outside the CDR3, taken from reference TRBV18 and TRBJ1-1): NAGVMQNPRHLVRRRGQEARLRCSPMKGHSHVYWYRQLPEEGLKFMVYLQKENIIDESGMPKERFSAEFPKEGPSILRIQQVVRGDSAAYFCASSLGQSMNTEAFFGQGTRLTVV.

The chain is built from TRBV14 and TRBJ2-2, with D possibly being TRBD2 (5 bases). This CDR3 contains 13 residues. V lost 5 bases and J lost 4, with 8 bases in between. Germline CDR1 is SGHDN and CDR2 is FVKESK. The CDR3 protein is CASSEGITGELFF. CDR3 nucleotides: TGTGCCAGCAGCGAGGGTATCACCGGGGAGCTGTTTTTT.

This chain uses TRBV11-1 with TRBJ1-2; 7 positions agree with TRBD1. Germline V gene data show CDR1 as SGHAT and CDR2 as FQDESV (reference sequence). J was trimmed by 0 bases and V by 5 bases; bases with no gene match: 9. This CDR3 is built from 16 residues. The CDR3 loop reads CASSRQTGQANYGYTF. The CDR3 DNA sequence: TGTGCCAGCAGCCGCCAGACAGGGCAAGCTAACTATGGCTACACCTTC.

The chain is built from TRBV28 and TRBJ1-3; D is unresolved. Trimming took off 8 bases at V and 1 base at J, with 18 bases between the two ends. This CDR3 comprises 16 residues. Germline-derived CDR1 and CDR2 are MDHEN and SYDVKM. CDR3 nucleotides: TGTGCCAGCTATCCTAGGACGGCCCTTTCTGGAAACACCATATATTTT. Translating gives CASYPRTALSGNTIYF.

V usage is TRBV4-3 and J usage is TRBJ2-1, with TRBD2 matching 7 bases. This CDR3 region has 20 residues. The germline V gene encodes CDR1 LGHNA and CDR2 YSLEER. J was trimmed by 2 bases and V by 1 base; bases with no gene match: 17. The CDR3 reads CASSQVLSSSGGRPYNEQFF. In nucleotides, the CDR3 is TGCGCCAGCAGCCAAGTTTTAAGCTCAAGCGGCGGGAGACCCTACAATGAGCAGTTCTTC.

This clone was counted between two and nine times. V gene TRBV3-1 (or the pseudogene TRBV3-2) combines with J gene TRBJ2-2; 8 bases are shared with TRBD1. V trimming: 4 bases; J trimming: 3 bases; junction bases outside the gene matches: 1. The germline CDR1 and CDR2 sequences are LGHDT and YNNKEL (reference sequence). CDR3 length: 14 amino acids. CDR3 sequence reads: CASSRQGYTGELFF. The CDR3 nucleotides are TGTGCCAGCAGCCGACAGGGGTACACCGGGGAGCTGTTTTTT.

V usage is TRBV19 and J usage is TRBJ2-3; tentatively, D is TRBD1 (5 bases). Germline CDR1 reads LNHDA; CDR2 reads SQIVND (reference sequence). V was cut by 3 bases and J by 0 bases, with 13 bases left in between. The CDR3 extends over 16 amino acids. CDR3 coding DNA: TGTGCCAGTAGTATCCAGAGGACATCTAGCACAGATACGCAGTATTTT. As protein: CASSIQRTSSTDTQYF. Variable domain in full (rest from reference TRBV19 and TRBJ2-3): DGGITQSPKYLFRKEGQNVTLSCEQNLNHDAMYWYRQDPGQGLRLIYYSQIVNDFQKGDIAEGYSVSREKKESFPLTVTSAQKNPTAFYLCASSIQRTSSTDTQYFGPGTRLTVL.

J is TRBJ1-1 and V is TRBV28; D is unclear. Deletions cut 5 bases from V and 4 bases from J, with 17 bases between. Germline CDR1 MDHEN, CDR2 SYDVKM. The CDR3 spans 15 residues. CDR3 amino acids: CASSPLKDRGTEAFF. In nucleotides, the CDR3 is TGTGCCAGCAGTCCCCTCAAGGATAGAGGCACTGAAGCTTTCTTT.

The chain employs TRBV2 and TRBJ1-1, with D maybe TRBD1 (6 bases). The germline CDR1 and CDR2 sequences are SNHLY and FYNNEI. The CDR3 is made up of 14 amino acids. The germline V and J ends were trimmed by 5 bases and 3 bases, with 13 bases remaining between them. CDR3 bases: TGTGCCAGCAGTCTACAGGGATTGGACACTGAAGCTTTCTTT. Its protein product is CASSLQGLDTEAFF.

The rearrangement links TRBV7-2 to TRBJ2-1; 13 bases agree with TRBD2. Germline V CDR1 and CDR2: SGHTA, FQGNSA. This CDR3 region has 19 residues. V shed 7 bases and J 1 base; nucleotides not matched to a gene: 13. The DNA for the CDR3 is TGTGCCAGCATCCAAATTGAGGGACTAGCGGGGCTATCCTACAATGAGCAGTTCTTC. Its protein is CASIQIEGLAGLSYNEQFF.

This chain connects TRBV5-6 to TRBJ1-5, with no clear D. V was shortened by 3 bases and J by 5 bases, with 9 bases between the two germline ends. CDR3 length: 13 residues. Germline V gene lookup returns CDR1 SGHDT and CDR2 YYEEEE. CDR3 amino acids: CASSSGGHQPQHF. The CDR3 DNA is TGTGCCAGCAGCTCGGGAGGGCATCAGCCCCAGCATTTT.

The chain recombines TRBV15 with TRBJ1-1, with a possible D match to TRBD1 (5 bases). Trimming cost V 1 base and J 3 bases, with 9 bases left between them. The germline gives CDR1 LNHNV, CDR2 YYDKDF (reference sequence). The CDR3 totals 14 residues. This chain's CDR3 is CATSRAGTDTEAFF. CDR3 nucleotide sequence: TGTGCCACCAGCAGAGCCGGGACCGACACTGAAGCTTTCTTT.

The V and J genes are TRBV10-3 and TRBJ2-7; 11 bases match TRBD2. Losses at the gene ends were 3 bases for V and 6 bases for J; bases not matched to a gene: 4. The CDR3 contains 14 residues. Germline assignment: CDR1 ENHRY and CDR2 SYGVKD. CDR3 nucleotides: TGTGCCATCAGTGACAAACTAGCGGGAGTCGAGCAGTACTTC. Protein product: CAISDKLAGVEQYF.